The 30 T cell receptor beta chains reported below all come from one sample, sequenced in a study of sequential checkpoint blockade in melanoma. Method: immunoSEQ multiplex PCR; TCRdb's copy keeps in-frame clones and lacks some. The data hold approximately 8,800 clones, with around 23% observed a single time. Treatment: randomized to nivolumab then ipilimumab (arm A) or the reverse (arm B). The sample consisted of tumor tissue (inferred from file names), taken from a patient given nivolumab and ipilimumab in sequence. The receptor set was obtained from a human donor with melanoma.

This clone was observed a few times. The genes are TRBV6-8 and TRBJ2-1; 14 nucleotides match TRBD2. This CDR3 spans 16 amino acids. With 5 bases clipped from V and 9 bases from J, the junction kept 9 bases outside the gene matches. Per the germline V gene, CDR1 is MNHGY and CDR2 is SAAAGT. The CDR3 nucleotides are TGTGCCAGCAGTACCCGACTAGCGGGGGGGCCAAGTGAGCAGTTCTTC. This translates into CASSTRLAGGPSEQFF.

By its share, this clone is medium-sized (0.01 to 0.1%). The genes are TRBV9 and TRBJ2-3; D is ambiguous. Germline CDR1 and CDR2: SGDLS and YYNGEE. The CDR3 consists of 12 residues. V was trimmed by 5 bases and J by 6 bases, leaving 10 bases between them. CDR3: CASSNLQDTQYF. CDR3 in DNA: TGTGCCAGCAGTAACCTGCAGGATACGCAGTATTTT. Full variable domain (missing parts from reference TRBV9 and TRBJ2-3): DSGVTQTPKHLITATGQRVTLRCSPRSGDLSVYWYQQSLDQGLQFLIQYYNGEERAKGNILERFSAQQFPDLHSELNLSSLELGDSALYFCASSNLQDTQYFGPGTRLTVL.

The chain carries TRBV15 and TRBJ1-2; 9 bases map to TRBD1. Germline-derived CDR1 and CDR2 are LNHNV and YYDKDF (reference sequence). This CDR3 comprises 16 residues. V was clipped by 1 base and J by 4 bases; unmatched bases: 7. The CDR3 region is CATSRARDRDFYGYTF. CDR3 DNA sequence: TGTGCCACCAGCAGAGCCAGGGACAGGGACTTCTATGGCTACACCTTC.

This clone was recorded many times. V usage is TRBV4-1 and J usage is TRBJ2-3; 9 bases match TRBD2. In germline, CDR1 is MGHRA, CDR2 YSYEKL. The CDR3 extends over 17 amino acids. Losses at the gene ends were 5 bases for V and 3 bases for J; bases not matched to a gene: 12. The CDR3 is CASSGTSGLAITDTQYF. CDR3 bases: TGCGCCAGCAGCGGTACTAGCGGGCTCGCGATTACAGATACGCAGTATTTT.

In DNA form, the CDR3 reads TGTGCCAGCAGTTCGGGACAGGGGTTTTACGAGCAGTACGTC. Its protein is CASSSGQGFYEQYV. This chain joins TRBV25-1 and TRBJ2-7; 10 nucleotides agree with TRBD1. Trimming cost V 5 bases and J 4 bases; bases outside gene matches: 5. Per the germline V gene, CDR1 is MGHDK and CDR2 is SYGVNS. The CDR3 has 14 residues.

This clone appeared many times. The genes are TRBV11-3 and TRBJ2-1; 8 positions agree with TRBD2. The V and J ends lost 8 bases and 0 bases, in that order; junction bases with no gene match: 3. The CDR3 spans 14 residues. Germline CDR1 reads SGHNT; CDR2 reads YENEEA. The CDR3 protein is CASEGTSSYNEQFF. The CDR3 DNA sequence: TGTGCCAGCGAAGGGACTAGCTCCTACAATGAGCAGTTCTTC. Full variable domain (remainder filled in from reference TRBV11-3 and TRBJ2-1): EAGVVQSPRYKIIEKKQPVAFWCNPISGHNTLYWYLQNLGQGPELLIRYENEEAVDDSQLPKDRFSAERLKGVDSTLKIQPAELGDSAVYLCASEGTSSYNEQFFGPGTRLTVL.

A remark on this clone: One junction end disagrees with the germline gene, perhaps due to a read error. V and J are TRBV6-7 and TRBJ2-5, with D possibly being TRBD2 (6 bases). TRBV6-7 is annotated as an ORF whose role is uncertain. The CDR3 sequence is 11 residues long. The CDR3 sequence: CASSPGVGSNF. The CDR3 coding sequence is TGTGCCAGCAGTCCGGGGGTTGGTTCAAACTTC.

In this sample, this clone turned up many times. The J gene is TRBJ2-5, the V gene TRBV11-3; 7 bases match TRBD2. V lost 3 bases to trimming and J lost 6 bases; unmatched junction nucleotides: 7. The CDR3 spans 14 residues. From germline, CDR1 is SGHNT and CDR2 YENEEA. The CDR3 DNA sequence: TGTGCCAGCAGCTTGGGGGAGGGACCAAAGACCCAGTACTTC. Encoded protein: CASSLGEGPKTQYF.

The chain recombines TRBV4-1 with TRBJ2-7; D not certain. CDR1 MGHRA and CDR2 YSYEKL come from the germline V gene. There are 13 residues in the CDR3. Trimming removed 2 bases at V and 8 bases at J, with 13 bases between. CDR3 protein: CASSQRLELQQYF. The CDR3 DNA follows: TGCGCCAGCAGCCAACGGCTCGAGTTACAGCAGTACTTC.

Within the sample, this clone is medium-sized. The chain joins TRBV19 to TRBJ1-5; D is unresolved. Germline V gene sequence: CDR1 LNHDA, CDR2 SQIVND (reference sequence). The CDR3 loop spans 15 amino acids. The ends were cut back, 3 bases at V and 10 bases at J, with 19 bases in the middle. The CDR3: CASSIMTTGGEPQHF. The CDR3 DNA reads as TGTGCCAGTAGTATTATGACGACGGGTGGTGAACCCCAGCATTTT. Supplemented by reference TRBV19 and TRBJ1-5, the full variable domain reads DGGITQSPKYLFRKEGQNVTLSCEQNLNHDAMYWYRQDPGQGLRLIYYSQIVNDFQKGDIAEGYSVSREKKESFPLTVTSAQKNPTAFYLCASSIMTTGGEPQHFGDGTRLSIL.

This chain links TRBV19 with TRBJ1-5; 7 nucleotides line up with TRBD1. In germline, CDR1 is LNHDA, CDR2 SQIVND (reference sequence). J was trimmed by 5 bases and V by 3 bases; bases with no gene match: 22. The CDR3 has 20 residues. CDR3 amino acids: CASSMVSRHRQGVLDQPQHF. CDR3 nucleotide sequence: TGTGCCAGTAGTATGGTCTCTAGGCATCGGCAGGGGGTTTTAGATCAGCCCCAGCATTTT.

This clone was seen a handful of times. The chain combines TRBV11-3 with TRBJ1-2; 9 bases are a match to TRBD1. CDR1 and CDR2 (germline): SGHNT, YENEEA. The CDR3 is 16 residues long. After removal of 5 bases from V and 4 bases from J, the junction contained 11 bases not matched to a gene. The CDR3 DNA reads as TGTGCCAGCAGCCAACCCGGACAGGGGTTTTTCTATGGCTACACCTTC. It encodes CASSQPGQGFFYGYTF. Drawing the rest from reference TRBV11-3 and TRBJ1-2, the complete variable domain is EAGVVQSPRYKIIEKKQPVAFWCNPISGHNTLYWYLQNLGQGPELLIRYENEEAVDDSQLPKDRFSAERLKGVDSTLKIQPAELGDSAVYLCASSQPGQGFFYGYTFGSGTRLTVV.

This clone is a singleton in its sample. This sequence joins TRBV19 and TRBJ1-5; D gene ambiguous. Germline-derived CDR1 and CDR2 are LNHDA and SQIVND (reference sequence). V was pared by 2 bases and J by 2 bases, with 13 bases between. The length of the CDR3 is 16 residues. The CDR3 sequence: CASSIKPVEGNQPQHF. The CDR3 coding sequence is TGTGCCAGTAGTATAAAGCCAGTCGAGGGCAATCAGCCCCAGCATTTT.

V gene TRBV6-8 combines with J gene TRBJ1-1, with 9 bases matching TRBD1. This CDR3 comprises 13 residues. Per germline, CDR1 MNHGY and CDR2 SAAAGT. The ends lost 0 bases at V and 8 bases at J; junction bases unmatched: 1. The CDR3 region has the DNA TGTGCCAGCAGTTACTCGACAGGGGGGGAAGCTTTCTTT. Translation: CASSYSTGGEAFF.

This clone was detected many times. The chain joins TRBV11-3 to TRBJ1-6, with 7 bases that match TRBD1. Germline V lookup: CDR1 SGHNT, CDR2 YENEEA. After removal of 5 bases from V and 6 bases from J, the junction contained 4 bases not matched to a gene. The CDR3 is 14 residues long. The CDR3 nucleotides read TGTGCCAGCAGCCCCCGGGACAGTAATTCACCCCTCCACTTT. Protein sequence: CASSPRDSNSPLHF. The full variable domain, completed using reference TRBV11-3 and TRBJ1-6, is EAGVVQSPRYKIIEKKQPVAFWCNPISGHNTLYWYLQNLGQGPELLIRYENEEAVDDSQLPKDRFSAERLKGVDSTLKIQPAELGDSAVYLCASSPRDSNSPLHFGNGTRLTVT.

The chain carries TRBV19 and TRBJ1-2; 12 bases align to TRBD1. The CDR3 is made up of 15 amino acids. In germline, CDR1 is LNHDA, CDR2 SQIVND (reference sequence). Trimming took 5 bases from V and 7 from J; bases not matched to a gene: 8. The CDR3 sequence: CASSPSGTGGSGYTF. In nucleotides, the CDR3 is TGTGCCAGTAGTCCCTCCGGGACAGGGGGCAGTGGCTACACCTTC.

CDR3 sequence (DNA): TGTGCCAGCAGCGCACACAGTTATCAGCCCCAGCATTTT. Amino acids: CASSAHSYQPQHF. The V and J genes are TRBV7-1 and TRBJ1-5; D gene unclear. TRBV7-1 is an ORF for which the function is uncertain. The CDR3 totals 13 residues. V lost 5 bases and J 5 bases, leaving 10 bases between the germline ends.

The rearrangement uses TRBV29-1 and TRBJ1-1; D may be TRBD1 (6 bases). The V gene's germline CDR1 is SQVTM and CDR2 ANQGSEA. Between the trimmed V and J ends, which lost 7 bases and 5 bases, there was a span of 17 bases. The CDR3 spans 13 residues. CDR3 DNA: TGCAGCGCTAGAGAGGGGGGTCGGACTGAAGCTTTCTTT. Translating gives CSAREGGRTEAFF.

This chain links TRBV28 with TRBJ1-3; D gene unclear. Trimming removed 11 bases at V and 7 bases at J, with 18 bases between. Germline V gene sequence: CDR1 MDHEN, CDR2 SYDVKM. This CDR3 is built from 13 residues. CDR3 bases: TGTGCCTCCAAACCGGTAGGCTCTAACACCATATATTTT. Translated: CASKPVGSNTIYF.

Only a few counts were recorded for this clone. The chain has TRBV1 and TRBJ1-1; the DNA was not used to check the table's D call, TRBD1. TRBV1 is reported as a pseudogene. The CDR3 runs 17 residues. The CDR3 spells CASSQDPRGLVFTEAFF. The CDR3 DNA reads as TGCGCCAGCAGCCAAGATCCCAGGGGGCTCGTATTCACTGAAGCTTTCTTT.

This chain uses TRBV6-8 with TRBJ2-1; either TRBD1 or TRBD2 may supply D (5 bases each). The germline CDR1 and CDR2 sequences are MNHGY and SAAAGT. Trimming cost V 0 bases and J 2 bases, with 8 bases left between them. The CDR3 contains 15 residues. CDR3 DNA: TGTGCCAGCAGTTACTCTGAGGGACCCTACAATGAGCAGTTCTTC. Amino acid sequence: CASSYSEGPYNEQFF.

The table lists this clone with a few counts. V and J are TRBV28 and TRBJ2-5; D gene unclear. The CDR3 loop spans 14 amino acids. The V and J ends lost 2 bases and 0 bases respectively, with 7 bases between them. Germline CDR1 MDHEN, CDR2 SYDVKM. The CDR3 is CASSLGQNQETQYF. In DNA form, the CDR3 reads TGTGCCAGCAGTTTAGGGCAGAACCAAGAGACCCAGTACTTC.

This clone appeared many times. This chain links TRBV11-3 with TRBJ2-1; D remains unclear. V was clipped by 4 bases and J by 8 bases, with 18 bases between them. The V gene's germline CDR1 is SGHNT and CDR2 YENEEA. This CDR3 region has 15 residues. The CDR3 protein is CASSSPIGLGDEQFF. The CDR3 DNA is TGTGCCAGCAGCTCCCCAATCGGCCTCGGAGATGAGCAGTTCTTC.

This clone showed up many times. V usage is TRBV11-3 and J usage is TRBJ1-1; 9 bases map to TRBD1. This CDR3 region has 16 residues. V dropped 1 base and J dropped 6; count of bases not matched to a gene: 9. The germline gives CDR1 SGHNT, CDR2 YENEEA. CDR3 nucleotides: TGTGCCAGCAGCTTAGTTGGGACAGGGTTATACCCTGAAGCTTTCTTT. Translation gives CASSLVGTGLYPEAFF.

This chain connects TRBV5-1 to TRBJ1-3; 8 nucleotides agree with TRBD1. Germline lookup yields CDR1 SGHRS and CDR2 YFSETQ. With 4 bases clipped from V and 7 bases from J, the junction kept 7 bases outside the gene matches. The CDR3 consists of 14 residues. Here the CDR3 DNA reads TGCGCCAGCAGCCCCTGGACAGGGAGGAACACCATATATTTT. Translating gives CASSPWTGRNTIYF.

CDR3 bases: TGTGCCAGTAGCATCGGGCGGTATCATGGCTACACCTTC. Translation: CASSIGRYHGYTF. J is TRBJ1-2 and V is TRBV19; D not certain. V lost 6 bases and J lost 6, with 14 bases in between. Germline CDR1 LNHDA, CDR2 SQIVND (reference sequence). The CDR3 extends over 13 amino acids.

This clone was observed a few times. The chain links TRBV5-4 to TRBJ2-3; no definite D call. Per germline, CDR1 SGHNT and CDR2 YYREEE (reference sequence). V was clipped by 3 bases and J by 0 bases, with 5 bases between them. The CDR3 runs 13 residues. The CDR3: CASSYRSTDTQYF. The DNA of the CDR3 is TGTGCCAGCAGCTACAGAAGCACAGATACGCAGTATTTT. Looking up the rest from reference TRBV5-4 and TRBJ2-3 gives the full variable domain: ETGVTQSPTHLIKTRGQQVTLRCSSQSGHNTVSWYQQALGQGPQFIFQYYREEENGRGNFPPRFSGLQFPNYSSELNVNALELDDSALYLCASSYRSTDTQYFGPGTRLTVL.

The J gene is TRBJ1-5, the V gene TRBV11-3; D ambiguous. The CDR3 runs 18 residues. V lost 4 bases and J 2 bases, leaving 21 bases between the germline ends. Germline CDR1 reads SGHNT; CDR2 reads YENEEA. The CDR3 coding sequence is TGTGCCAGCAGCTCCCCCGACACTGATCCCTTTGGCAATCAGCCCCAGCATTTT. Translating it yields CASSSPDTDPFGNQPQHF. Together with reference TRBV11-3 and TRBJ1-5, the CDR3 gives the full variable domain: EAGVVQSPRYKIIEKKQPVAFWCNPISGHNTLYWYLQNLGQGPELLIRYENEEAVDDSQLPKDRFSAERLKGVDSTLKIQPAELGDSAVYLCASSSPDTDPFGNQPQHFGDGTRLSIL.

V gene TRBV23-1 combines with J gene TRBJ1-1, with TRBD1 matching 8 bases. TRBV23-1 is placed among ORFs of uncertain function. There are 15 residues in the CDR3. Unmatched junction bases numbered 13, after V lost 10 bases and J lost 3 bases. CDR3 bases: TGCGCCACACGGGGCAGGGGGCGCGGATACACTGAAGCTTTCTTT. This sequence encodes CATRGRGRGYTEAFF.

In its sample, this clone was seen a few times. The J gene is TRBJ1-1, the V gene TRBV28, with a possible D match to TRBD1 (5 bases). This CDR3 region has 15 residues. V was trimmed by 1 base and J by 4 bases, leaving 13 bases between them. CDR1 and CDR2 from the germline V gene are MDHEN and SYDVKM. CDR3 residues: CASSLFAGRPTEAFF. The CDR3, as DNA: TGTGCCAGCAGTTTATTCGCAGGGAGGCCCACTGAAGCTTTCTTT.